Listed here is a single T cell receptor beta chain. The entry originates in a study of blood T cell repertoires in COVID-19. As for the study in general: Collection of acute and convalescent COVID-19 samples took place in the United States, Italy and Spain. Sample material is recorded as cDNA or gDNA derived from T cells, B-cell-depleted T cells, or PBMCs.

The germline CDR1 and CDR2 sequences are MNHEY and SVGAGI. Trimming took off 6 bases at V and 4 bases at J, with 9 bases between the two ends. This CDR3 comprises 12 residues. Original data processing: The assay estimated nucleated cells by amplifying reference gene primers. Some clones are missing from TCRdb's copy, which holds only in-frame ones; the method was immunoSEQ multiplex PCR. Clonal size and the V and J genes are those of that table, whereas D and trimming came from the DNA. The sample consists of about 38,000 clones, 80% to 85% of them appearing once. The Seattle site enrolled patients during active infection and followed them longitudinally.

Sequencing used peripheral blood. V gene TRBV6-5 combines with J gene TRBJ1-2; TRBD1 is a possible D gene (6 bases). The origin of this receptor is a man aged 55 to 70 with COVID-19, enrolled during active disease. The CDR3 loop reads CASRGAPYGYTF. CDR3 in DNA: TGTGCCAGCAGGGGGGCCCCCTATGGCTACACCTTC.